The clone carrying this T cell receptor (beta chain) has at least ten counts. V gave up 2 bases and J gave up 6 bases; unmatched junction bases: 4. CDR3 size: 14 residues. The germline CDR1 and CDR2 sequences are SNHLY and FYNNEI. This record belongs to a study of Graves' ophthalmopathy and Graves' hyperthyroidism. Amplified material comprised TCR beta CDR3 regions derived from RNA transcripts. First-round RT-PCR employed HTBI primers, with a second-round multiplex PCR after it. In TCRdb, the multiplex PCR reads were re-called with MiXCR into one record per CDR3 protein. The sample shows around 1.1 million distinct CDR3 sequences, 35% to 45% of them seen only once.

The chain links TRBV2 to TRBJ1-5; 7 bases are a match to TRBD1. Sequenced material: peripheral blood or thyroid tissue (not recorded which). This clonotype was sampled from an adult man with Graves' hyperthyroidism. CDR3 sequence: CASSEIGQVQPQHF. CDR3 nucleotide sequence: TGTGCCAGCAGTGAAATAGGACAGGTTCAGCCCCAGCATTTT.